This T cell receptor beta chain was identified during a study of human thymus T cells. The method was immunoSEQ multiplex PCR; TCRdb's version includes in-frame clones alone and lacks a portion of them. The sample lists tens of thousands of clones, roughly 95% occurring once. Turning to this clone: Its antigen is not known.

Broader study findings: Related research examined unrelated individuals and reported that their thymic repertoires overlapped highly.

Resections from corrective heart surgery provided thymus tissue. Losses at the gene ends were 1 base for V and 2 bases for J; bases not matched to a gene: 7. From germline, CDR1 is LGHNT and CDR2 FRNRAP. The CDR3 totals 16 residues. V gene TRBV12-5 combines with J gene TRBJ2-7; the match to TRBD2 covers 8 bases. Input material: thymus tissue. The sequence derives from a girl in the first two years of life with a congenital heart defect but otherwise immunologically healthy. In DNA, the CDR3 is TGTGCTAGTGGTTTGGCCTCCGGGACTAGTCCCTACGAGCAGTACTTC. It codes for CASGLASGTSPYEQYF.